Listed here are 19 T cell receptor beta chains from one sample, sequenced in a study of T-cell reconstitution after alpha-beta-depleted transplantation in children. During its preparation, the TCRbeta library received unique molecular identifiers. In TCRdb, the PCR reads were re-called with MiXCR into one record per CDR3 protein. The table includes some 590,000 distinct CDR3 sequences, 8% to 11% detected once. Sequenced material: PBMCs from the stem cell graft donor, taken from the stem cell graft. Source of these receptors: a human donor who donated a stem cell graft to a child with acute myeloid leukemia.

This clonotype was counted between two and nine times. This chain connects TRBV27 to TRBJ2-1; D might be TRBD1 (6 bases). The CDR3 is 13 amino acids. V was pared by 8 bases and J by 7 bases, with 15 bases between. Germline V gene lookup returns CDR1 MNHEY and CDR2 SMNVEV (reference sequence). CDR3 sequence (DNA): TGTGCCAGCGGGGAACAGGGTGATAATGAGCAGTTCTTC. Residues: CASGEQGDNEQFF.

In its sample, this clonotype was seen a few times. This sequence joins TRBV20-1 and TRBJ1-1; D not resolved. V was shortened by 6 bases and J by 4 bases, with 15 bases between the two germline ends. The CDR3 length is 13 residues. The germline V gene encodes CDR1 DFQATT and CDR2 SNEGSKA (reference sequence). CDR3 loop: CSAPRKAGTEAFF. CDR3 nucleotides: TGCAGTGCGCCCCGCAAGGCAGGCACTGAAGCTTTCTTT.

This clonotype was found a few times. The chain carries TRBV29-1 and TRBJ2-5, with D perhaps matching TRBD1 (5 bases). From germline, CDR1 is SQVTM and CDR2 ANQGSEA. The V end lost 3 bases, the J end lost 5 bases, and 10 bases lay between the germline ends. This CDR3 contains 12 residues. The CDR3: CSVDPGRETQYF. The CDR3 coding sequence is TGCAGCGTTGACCCAGGGCGGGAGACCCAGTACTTC.

The rearrangement joins TRBV5-8 to TRBJ2-1, with D unclear. The CDR3 runs 12 residues. The V gene's germline CDR1 is SGHTS and CDR2 YDEGEE. V shed 2 bases and J shed 6 bases, with 6 bases lying between them. DNA of the CDR3: TGTGCCAGCAGCTTTATCCGCAATGAGCAGTTCTTC. It specifies CASSFIRNEQFF.

In its sample, this clonotype was seen a few times. The chain recombines TRBV25-1 with TRBJ1-1, with TRBD1 identical over 7 bases. CDR1 and CDR2 (germline): MGHDK, SYGVNS. After removal of 8 bases from V and 8 bases from J, the junction contained 11 bases not matched to a gene. The CDR3 is made up of 13 amino acids. The chain's CDR3 is CASRVQGKEEAFF. The CDR3 bases are TGTGCCAGCCGTGTACAGGGGAAGGAAGAAGCTTTCTTT. Using reference TRBV25-1 and TRBJ1-1 for the parts outside the CDR3, the full variable domain is EADIYQTPRYLVIGTGKKITLECSQTMGHDKMYWYQQDPGMELHLIHYSYGVNSTEKGDLSSESTVSRIRTEHFPLTLESARPSHTSQYLCASRVQGKEEAFFGQGTRLTVV.

This clonotype was counted many times. The chain combines TRBV7-2 with TRBJ2-1; 7 positions match TRBD2. Germline V gene data show CDR1 as SGHTA and CDR2 as FQGNSA. Trimming at V came to 3 bases and at J to 10 bases, leaving 9 bases not matched to a gene. The CDR3 loop spans 14 amino acids. Here the CDR3 DNA reads TGTGCCAGCAGCTTTAGCGGGCGGGGCGGGGAGCAGTTCTTC. Protein sequence: CASSFSGRGGEQFF.

This clonotype was observed once. A much larger clone differs by one base, so this may be a read error. The V gene is TRBV15, the J gene TRBJ2-3; D is unresolved. Germline V gene lookup returns CDR1 LNHNV and CDR2 YYDKDF (reference sequence). Trimming removed 1 base from V and 4 bases from J, with 12 bases in between. This CDR3 region has 15 residues. CDR3: CATSRGERGADTQYF. The CDR3 DNA reads as TGTGCCACCAGCAGAGGCGAGAGAGGAGCAGATACGCAGTATTTT. Full variable domain (missing parts from reference TRBV15 and TRBJ2-3): DAMVIQNPRYQVTQFGKPVTLSCSQTLNHNVMYWYQQKSSQAPKLLFHYYDKDFNNEADTPDNFQSRRPNTSFCFLDIRSPGLGDTAMYLCATSRGERGADTQYFGPGTRLTVL.

This clonotype was recorded a few times. The V and J genes are TRBV20-1 and TRBJ1-1; TRBD1 agrees at 7 bases. This CDR3 region has 12 residues. CDR1 and CDR2 from the germline V gene are DFQATT and SNEGSKA (reference sequence). After removal of 8 bases from V and 4 bases from J, the junction contained 7 bases not matched to a gene. The DNA of the CDR3 is TGCAGTCCTATTTGGACAGGCACTGAAGCTTTCTTT. This codes for CSPIWTGTEAFF.

This clonotype came up a few times. V usage is TRBV20-1 and J usage is TRBJ1-1; 8 bases map to TRBD1. The CDR3 runs to 13 residues. The trim removed 0 bases at V and 10 bases at J, leaving 7 bases unmatched. Germline CDR1 DFQATT, CDR2 SNEGSKA (reference sequence). The CDR3 nucleotides are TGCAGTGCTAGAGATGGACAGGGCAATGGAGCTTTCTTT. Protein product: CSARDGQGNGAFF.

This clonotype was seen repeatedly, ten times or more. The chain combines TRBV7-2 with TRBJ2-1, with 12 bases that match TRBD2. V trimming: 4 bases; J trimming: 4 bases; junction bases outside the gene matches: 8. The CDR3 totals 17 residues. From germline, CDR1 is SGHTA and CDR2 FQGNSA. The CDR3 bases are TGTGCCAGCAGCTACCTTTCGACTAGCGGGAGATACAATGAGCAGTTCTTC. Protein sequence: CASSYLSTSGRYNEQFF.

The V call is TRBV12-5, the J call TRBJ1-3; no firm D call. The germline CDR1 and CDR2 sequences are LGHNT and FRNRAP. CDR3 length: 13 amino acids. V was trimmed by 5 bases and J by 3 bases, leaving 8 bases between them. As DNA, the CDR3 is TGTGCTAGTGGTCTCTCCGGTGGAAACACCATATATTTT. This encodes CASGLSGGNTIYF.

There are a few counts of this clonotype. This rearrangement joins TRBV20-1 to TRBJ2-1; 8 positions match TRBD2. CDR3 length equals 15 residues. The trim removed 3 bases at V and 3 bases at J, leaving 7 bases unmatched. The germline V gene encodes CDR1 DFQATT and CDR2 SNEGSKA (reference sequence). CDR3 bases: TGCAGTGCTAGTCTGGTAGCGGGACACTACAATGAGCAGTTCTTC. This codes for CSASLVAGHYNEQFF.

This clonotype came up many times. The chain has TRBV5-1 and TRBJ2-7; the D is unclear. Trimming pared 0 bases from V and 7 bases from J, leaving 17 bases between. Germline V gene lookup returns CDR1 SGHRS and CDR2 YFSETQ. The CDR3 has 15 amino acids. CDR3: CASSLAGPEVGEQYF. In DNA form, the CDR3 reads TGCGCCAGCAGCTTGGCAGGCCCTGAGGTGGGGGAGCAGTACTTC.

This clonotype was detected only a few times. The chain has TRBV14 and TRBJ2-3; D not certain. The CDR3 has 14 amino acids. V lost 4 bases and J lost 3, with 11 bases in between. Germline-derived CDR1 and CDR2 are SGHDN and FVKESK. The CDR3 loop is CASSPPLRTDTQYF. The CDR3 bases are TGTGCCAGCAGCCCGCCCCTGCGGACAGATACGCAGTATTTT.

This clonotype has just a few counts. The J gene is TRBJ2-7, the V gene TRBV4-3; D gene unclear. Germline assignment: CDR1 LGHNA and CDR2 YSLEER. Trimming took off 0 bases at V and 5 bases at J, with 11 bases between the two ends. The CDR3 contains 14 residues. This chain's CDR3 is CASSQDVTANEQYF. The CDR3 bases are TGCGCCAGCAGCCAAGATGTAACAGCAAACGAGCAGTACTTC.

This clonotype was found many times. This chain joins TRBV4-2 and TRBJ2-6, with 11 bases that match TRBD2. Losses at the gene ends were 4 bases for V and 0 bases for J; bases not matched to a gene: 5. The CDR3 loop spans 18 amino acids. Germline V gives CDR1 LGHNA, CDR2 YNFKEQ. CDR3 sequence (DNA): TGTGCCAGCAGCCTACTAGCGGGAGTTTCCTCTGGGGCCAACGTCCTGACTTTC. It translates to CASSLLAGVSSGANVLTF.

J is TRBJ1-5 and V is TRBV3-1; D is uncertain. Germline values: CDR1 LGHDT, CDR2 YNNKEL (reference sequence). This CDR3 region has 14 residues. The ends were cut back, 0 bases at V and 4 bases at J, with 7 bases in the middle. The CDR3, as DNA: TGTGCCAGCAGCCAAGATCGGCGGAATCAGCCCCAGCATTTT. This gives the protein CASSQDRRNQPQHF.

This clonotype was detected many times. The V and J genes are TRBV19 and TRBJ2-4, with D unclear. CDR1 LNHDA and CDR2 SQIVND come from the germline V gene (reference sequence). V was shortened by 3 bases and J by 7 bases, with 10 bases between the two germline ends. CDR3 size: 13 residues. The CDR3 coding sequence is TGTGCCAGTAGTATTCTACCAACTAACATTCAGTACTTC. Translation: CASSILPTNIQYF.

This clonotype came up a few times. The chain is built from TRBV10-3 and TRBJ2-2; TRBD2 agrees at 9 bases. This CDR3 contains 16 residues. The germline V gene encodes CDR1 ENHRY and CDR2 SYGVKD. J was trimmed by 3 bases and V by 6 bases; bases with no gene match: 8. The CDR3 nucleotides are TGTGCCATCAGATTGACTAGCGGAGCGTACACCGGGGAGCTGTTTTTT. Its protein is CAIRLTSGAYTGELFF.